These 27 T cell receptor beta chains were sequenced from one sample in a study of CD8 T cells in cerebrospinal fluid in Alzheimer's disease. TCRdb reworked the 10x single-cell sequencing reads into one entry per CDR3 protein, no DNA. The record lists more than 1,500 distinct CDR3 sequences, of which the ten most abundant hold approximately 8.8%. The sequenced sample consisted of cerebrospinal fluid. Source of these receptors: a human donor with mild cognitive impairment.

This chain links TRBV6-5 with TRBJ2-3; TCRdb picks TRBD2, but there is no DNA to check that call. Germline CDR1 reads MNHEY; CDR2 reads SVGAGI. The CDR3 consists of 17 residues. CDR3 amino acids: CASSYSGTSGGADTQYF.

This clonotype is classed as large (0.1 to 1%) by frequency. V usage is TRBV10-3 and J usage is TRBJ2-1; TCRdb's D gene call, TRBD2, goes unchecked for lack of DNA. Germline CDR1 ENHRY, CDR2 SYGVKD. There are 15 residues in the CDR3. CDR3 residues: CAISDTASGANEQFF.

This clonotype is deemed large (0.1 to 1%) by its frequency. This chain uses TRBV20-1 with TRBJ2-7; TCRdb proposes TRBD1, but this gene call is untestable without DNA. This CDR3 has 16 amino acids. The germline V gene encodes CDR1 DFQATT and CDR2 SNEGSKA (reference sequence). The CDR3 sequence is CSARDHGGYHSYEQYF.

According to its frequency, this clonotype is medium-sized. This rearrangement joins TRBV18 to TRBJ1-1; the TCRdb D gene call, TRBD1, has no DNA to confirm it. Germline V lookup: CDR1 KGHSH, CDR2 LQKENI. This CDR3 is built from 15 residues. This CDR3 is CASSQSRGLDTEAFF.

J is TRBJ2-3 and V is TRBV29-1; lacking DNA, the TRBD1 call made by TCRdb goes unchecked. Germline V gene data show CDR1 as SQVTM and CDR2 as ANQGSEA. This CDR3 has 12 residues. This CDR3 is CSVSPQAGTQYF.

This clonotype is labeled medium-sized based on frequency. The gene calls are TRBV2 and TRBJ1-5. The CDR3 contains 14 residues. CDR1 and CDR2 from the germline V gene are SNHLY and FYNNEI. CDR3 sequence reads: CASSDRSGGQPQHF.

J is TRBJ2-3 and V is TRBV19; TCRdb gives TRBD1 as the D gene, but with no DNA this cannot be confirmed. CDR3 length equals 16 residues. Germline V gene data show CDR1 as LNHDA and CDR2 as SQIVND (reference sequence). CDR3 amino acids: CASSVQGAPSTDTQYF.

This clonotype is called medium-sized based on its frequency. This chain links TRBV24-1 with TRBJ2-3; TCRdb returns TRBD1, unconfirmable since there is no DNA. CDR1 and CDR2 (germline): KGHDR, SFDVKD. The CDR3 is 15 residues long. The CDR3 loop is CATSDFNGMTDTQYF.

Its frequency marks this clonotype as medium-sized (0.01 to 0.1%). CDR3 region: CASSRGLAGTQETQYF. The chain recombines TRBV12-3 or TRBV12-4 with TRBJ2-5; TCRdb's D call, TRBD2, is unchecked because there is no DNA. This CDR3 spans 16 amino acids.

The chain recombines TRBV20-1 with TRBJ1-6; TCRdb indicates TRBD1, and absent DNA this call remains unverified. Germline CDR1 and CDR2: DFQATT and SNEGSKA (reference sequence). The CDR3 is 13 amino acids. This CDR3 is CSAHVQGGSPLHF.

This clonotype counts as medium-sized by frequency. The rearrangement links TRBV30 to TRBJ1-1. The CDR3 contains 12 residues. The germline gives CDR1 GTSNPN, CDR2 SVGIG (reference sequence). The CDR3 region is CAWKRGTTEAFF.

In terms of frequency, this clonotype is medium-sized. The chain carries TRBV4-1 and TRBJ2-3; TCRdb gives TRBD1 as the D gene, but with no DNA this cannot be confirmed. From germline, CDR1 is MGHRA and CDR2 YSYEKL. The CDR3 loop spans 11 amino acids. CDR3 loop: CASGGTDTQYF.

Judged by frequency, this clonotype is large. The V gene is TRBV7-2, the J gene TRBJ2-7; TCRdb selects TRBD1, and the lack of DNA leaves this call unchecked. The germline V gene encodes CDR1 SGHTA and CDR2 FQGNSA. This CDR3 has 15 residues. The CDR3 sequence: CASSSPGRRFGEQYF.

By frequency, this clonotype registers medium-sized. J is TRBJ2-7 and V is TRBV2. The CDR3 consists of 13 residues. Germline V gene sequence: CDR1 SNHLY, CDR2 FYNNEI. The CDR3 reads CASGGLQTGEQYF.

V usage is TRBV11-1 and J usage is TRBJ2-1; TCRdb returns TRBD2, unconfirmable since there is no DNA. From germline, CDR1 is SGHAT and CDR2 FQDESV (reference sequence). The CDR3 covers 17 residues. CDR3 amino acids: CASSPLLAGGLLNEQFF.

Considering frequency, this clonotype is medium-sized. The CDR3 spells CATSREDRAAWYF. The J gene is TRBJ2-4, the V gene TRBV15; lacking DNA, the TRBD1 call made by TCRdb goes unchecked. The CDR3 loop spans 13 amino acids. Germline-derived CDR1 and CDR2 are LNHNV and YYDKDF (reference sequence).

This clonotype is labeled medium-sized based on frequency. CDR3 residues: CASSVNIRGELFF. The V call is TRBV9, the J call TRBJ2-2. The CDR3 runs to 13 residues. CDR1 and CDR2 from the germline V gene are SGDLS and YYNGEE.

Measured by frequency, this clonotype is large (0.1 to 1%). The CDR3 is CASSLEGQRNSPLHF. The chain uses TRBV12-3 or TRBV12-4 and TRBJ1-6; TCRdb outputs TRBD1, but without DNA this stays unchecked. The CDR3 has 15 amino acids.

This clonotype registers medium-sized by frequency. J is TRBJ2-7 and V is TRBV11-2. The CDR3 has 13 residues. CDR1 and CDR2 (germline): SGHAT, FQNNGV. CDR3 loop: CASSLQGSYEQYF.

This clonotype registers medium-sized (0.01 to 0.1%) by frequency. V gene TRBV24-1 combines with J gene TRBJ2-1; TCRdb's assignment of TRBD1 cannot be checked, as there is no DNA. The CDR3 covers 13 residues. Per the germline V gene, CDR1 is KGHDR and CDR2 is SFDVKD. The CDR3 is CATSDASGTGPFF.

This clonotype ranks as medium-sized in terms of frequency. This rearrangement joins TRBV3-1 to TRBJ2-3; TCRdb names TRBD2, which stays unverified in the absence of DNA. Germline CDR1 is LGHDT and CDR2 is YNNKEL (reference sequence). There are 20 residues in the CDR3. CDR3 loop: CASSLANPGLARSSTDTQYF.

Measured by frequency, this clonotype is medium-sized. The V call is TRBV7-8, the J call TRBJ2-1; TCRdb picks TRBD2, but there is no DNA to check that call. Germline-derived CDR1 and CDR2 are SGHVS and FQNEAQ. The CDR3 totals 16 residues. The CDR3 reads CASSSRSTSGYNEQFF.

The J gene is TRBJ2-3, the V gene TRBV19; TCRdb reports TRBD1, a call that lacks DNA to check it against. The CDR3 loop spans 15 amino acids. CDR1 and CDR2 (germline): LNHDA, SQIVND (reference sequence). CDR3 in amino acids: CASSIGGTGVNTQYF.

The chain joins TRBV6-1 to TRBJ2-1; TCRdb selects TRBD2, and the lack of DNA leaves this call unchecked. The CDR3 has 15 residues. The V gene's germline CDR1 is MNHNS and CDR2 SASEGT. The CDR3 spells CASSELAGGYNEQFF.

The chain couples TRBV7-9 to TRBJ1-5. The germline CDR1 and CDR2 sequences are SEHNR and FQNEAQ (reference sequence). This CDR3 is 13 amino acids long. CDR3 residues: CASSLDGNQPQHF.

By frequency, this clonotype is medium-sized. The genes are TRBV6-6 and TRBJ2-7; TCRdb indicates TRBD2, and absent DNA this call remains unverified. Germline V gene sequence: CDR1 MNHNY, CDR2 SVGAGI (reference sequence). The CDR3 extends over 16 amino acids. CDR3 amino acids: CASSLPNRGGTYEQYF.

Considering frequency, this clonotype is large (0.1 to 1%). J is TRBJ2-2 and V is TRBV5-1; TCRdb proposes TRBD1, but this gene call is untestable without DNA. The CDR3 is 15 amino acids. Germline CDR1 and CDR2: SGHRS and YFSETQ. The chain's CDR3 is CASSLLSAGTGELFF.